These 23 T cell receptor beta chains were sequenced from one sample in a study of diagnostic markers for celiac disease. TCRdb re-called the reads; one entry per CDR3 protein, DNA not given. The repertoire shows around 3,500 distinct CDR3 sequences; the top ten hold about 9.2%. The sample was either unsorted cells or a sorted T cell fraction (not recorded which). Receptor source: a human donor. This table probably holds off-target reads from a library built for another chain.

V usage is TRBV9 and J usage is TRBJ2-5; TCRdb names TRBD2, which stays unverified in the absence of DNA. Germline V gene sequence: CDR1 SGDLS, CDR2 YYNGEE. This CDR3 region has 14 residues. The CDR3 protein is CASSPGALQETQYF.

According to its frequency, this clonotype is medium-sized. The CDR3 sequence: CASSLDRADTQYF. The chain uses TRBV7-2 and TRBJ2-3; without DNA, the TCRdb call of TRBD1 cannot be checked. The V gene's germline CDR1 is SGHTA and CDR2 FQGNSA. The CDR3 spans 13 residues.

The CDR3: CARTTGTSGANVLTF. V and J are TRBV28 and TRBJ2-6; lacking DNA, the TRBD1 call made by TCRdb goes unchecked. Germline values: CDR1 MDHEN, CDR2 SYDVKM. This CDR3 is built from 15 residues.

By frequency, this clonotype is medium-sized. The CDR3 protein is CASSYGWGNEQFF. The V call is TRBV6-5, the J call TRBJ2-1; TCRdb lists TRBD1, though no DNA is available to test this call. The CDR3 has 13 amino acids. Germline V gene lookup returns CDR1 MNHEY and CDR2 SVGAGI.

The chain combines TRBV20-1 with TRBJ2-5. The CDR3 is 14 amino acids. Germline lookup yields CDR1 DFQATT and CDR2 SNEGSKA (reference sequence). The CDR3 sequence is CSARDPVSRETQYF.

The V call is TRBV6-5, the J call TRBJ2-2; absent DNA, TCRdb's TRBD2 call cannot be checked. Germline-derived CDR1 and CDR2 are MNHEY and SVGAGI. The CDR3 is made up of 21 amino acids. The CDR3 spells CASSYSRVIFGLAVFTGELFF.

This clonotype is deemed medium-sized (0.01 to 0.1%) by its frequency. The CDR3 reads CASTEGQGYTGELFF. The chain is built from TRBV25-1 and TRBJ2-2; without DNA, the TCRdb call of TRBD1 cannot be checked. Germline V gene lookup returns CDR1 MGHDK and CDR2 SYGVNS. The CDR3 length is 15 residues.

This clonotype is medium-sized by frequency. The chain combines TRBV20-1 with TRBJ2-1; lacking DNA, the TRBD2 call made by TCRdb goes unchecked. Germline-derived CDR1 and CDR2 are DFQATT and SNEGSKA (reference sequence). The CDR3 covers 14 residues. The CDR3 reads CSARRLALPNEQFF.

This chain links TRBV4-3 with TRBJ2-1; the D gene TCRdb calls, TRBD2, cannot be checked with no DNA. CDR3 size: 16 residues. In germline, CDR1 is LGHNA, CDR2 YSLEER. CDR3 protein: CASSQRGRETVDEQFF.

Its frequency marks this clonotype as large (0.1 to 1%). CDR3: CASSPLPQKTGGKQPQHF. The chain employs TRBV28 and TRBJ1-5; the TCRdb call, TRBD1, lacks DNA for checking. The CDR3 spans 18 residues. Germline-derived CDR1 and CDR2 are MDHEN and SYDVKM.

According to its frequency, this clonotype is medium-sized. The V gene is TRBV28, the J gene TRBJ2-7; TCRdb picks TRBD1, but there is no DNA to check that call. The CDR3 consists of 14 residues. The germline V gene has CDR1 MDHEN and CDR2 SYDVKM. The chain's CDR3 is CASRPGQGVYEQYF.

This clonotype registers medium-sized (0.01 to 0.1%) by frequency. The chain's CDR3 is CASSLEAYSPLHF. This sequence joins TRBV7-6 and TRBJ1-6. The CDR3 sequence is 13 residues long. The V gene's germline CDR1 is SGHVS and CDR2 FNYEAQ.

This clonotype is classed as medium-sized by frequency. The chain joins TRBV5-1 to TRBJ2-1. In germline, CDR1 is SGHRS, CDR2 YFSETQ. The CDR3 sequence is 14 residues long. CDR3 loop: CASSLVTAHNEQFF.

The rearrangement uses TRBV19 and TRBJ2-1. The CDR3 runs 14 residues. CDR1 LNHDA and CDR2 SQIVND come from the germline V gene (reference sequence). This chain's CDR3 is CASSIFSAANEQFF.

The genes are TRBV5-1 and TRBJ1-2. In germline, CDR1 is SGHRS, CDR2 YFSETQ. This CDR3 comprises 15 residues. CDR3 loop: CASSLEGRMAYGYTF.

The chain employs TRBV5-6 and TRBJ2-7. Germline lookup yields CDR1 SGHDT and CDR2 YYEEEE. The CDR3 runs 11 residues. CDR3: CASSLMYEQYF.

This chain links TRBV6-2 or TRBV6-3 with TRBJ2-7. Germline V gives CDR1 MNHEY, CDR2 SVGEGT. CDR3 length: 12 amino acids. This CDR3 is CASSYTHYEQYF.

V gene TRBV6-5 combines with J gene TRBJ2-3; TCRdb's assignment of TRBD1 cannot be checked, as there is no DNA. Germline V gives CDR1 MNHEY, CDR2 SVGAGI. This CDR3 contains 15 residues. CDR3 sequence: CASSYSGTSTDTQYF.

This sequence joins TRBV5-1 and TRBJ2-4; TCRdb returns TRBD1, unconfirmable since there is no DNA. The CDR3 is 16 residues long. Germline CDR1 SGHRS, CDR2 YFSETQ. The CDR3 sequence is CASSLDALRGKNIQYF. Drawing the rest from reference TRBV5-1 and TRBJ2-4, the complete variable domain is KAGVTQTPRYLIKTRGQQVTLSCSPISGHRSVSWYQQTPGQGLQFLFEYFSETQRNKGNFPGRFSGRQFSNSRSEMNVSTLELGDSALYLCASSLDALRGKNIQYFGAGTRLSVL.

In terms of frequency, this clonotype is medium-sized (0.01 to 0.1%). This chain's CDR3 is CASSGTGTENTEAFF. This chain links TRBV10-2 with TRBJ1-1; TCRdb's D call, TRBD1, is unchecked because there is no DNA. The CDR3 totals 15 residues. Germline V gene sequence: CDR1 WSHSY, CDR2 SAAADI.

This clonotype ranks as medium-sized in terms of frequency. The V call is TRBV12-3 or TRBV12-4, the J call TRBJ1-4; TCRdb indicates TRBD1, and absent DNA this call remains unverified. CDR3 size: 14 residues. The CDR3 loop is CASSRDRSNEKLFF.

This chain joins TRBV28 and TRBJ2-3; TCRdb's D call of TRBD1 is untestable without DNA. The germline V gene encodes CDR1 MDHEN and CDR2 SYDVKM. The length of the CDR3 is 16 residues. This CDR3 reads CASSLTGRGITDTQYF. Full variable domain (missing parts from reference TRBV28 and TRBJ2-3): DVKVTQSSRYLVKRTGEKVFLECVQDMDHENMFWYRQDPGLGLRLIYFSYDVKMKEKGDIPEGYSVSREKKERFSLILESASTNQTSMYLCASSLTGRGITDTQYFGPGTRLTVL.

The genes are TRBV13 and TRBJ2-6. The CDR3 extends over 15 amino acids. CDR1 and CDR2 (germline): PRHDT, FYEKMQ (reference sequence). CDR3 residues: CASSYGLAGANVLTF.